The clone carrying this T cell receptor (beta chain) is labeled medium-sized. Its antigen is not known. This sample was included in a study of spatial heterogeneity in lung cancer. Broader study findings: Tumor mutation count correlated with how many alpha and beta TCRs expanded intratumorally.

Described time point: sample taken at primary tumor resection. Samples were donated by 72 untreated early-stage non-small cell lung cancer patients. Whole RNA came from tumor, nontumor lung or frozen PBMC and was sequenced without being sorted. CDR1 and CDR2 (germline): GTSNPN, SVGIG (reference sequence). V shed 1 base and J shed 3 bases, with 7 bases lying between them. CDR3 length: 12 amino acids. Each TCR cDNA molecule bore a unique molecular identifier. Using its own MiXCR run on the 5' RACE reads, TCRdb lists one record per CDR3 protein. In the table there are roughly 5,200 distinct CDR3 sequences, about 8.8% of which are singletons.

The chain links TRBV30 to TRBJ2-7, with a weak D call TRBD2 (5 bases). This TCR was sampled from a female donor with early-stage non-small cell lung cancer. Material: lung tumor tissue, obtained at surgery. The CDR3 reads CAWSATSYEQYF. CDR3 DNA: TGTGCCTGGAGTGCAACTAGCTACGAGCAGTACTTC.